This T cell receptor beta chain was profiled in a study of blood T cell repertoires in COVID-19. Across the study: Material from acute and convalescent COVID-19 was sourced from the United States, Italy and Spain. In each case, the material was cDNA or gDNA derived from T cells, B-cell-depleted T cells, or PBMCs.

Per the original methods: Reference gene primer amplification yielded estimated nucleated cell counts. Profiling relied on immunoSEQ multiplex PCR, and the TCRdb table lists in-frame clones only, not all of them. V and J calls and clone size come straight from that table; D and trimming were deduced from the DNA. The sample lists 10,000 or so clones, less than 85% occurring once. Germline V gives CDR1 SEHNR, CDR2 FQNEAQ (reference sequence). V shed 7 bases, J shed 1 base, and the junction held 9 bases outside the gene matches. The CDR3 has 15 residues. This receptor was obtained from a human donor in a cohort sampled during active COVID-19. This rearrangement joins TRBV7-9 to TRBJ2-5; 7 bases fit TRBD2. The sequenced sample consisted of peripheral blood. CDR3 residues: CASISWGEGQETQYF. In nucleotides, the CDR3 is TGTGCCAGCATTTCATGGGGGGAGGGCCAAGAGACCCAGTACTTC.